The rows below give T cell receptor beta chains drawn from one sample of a study of cytomegalovirus exposure and HLA in healthy donors. Measured with immunoSEQ multiplex PCR; TCRdb has only the in-frame clones, and not every one. The data hold about 140,000 clones, with roughly 73% observed a single time. The sample taken for sequencing was PBMCs. Receptors were obtained from a female donor in good health and CMV-seronegative. Each CDR3 is given with its conserved first and last residue. The D gene is left open where the match is weak. Clone size, where shown, is once, few, many, or a class for clones that have expanded.

j_call d_call v_call cdr3_length clone_size cdr3_aa cdr3_nt
TRBJ2-1 NA TRBV7-2 15 NA CASSPTGIRDNEQFF TGTGCCAGCAGCCCAACAGGGATTCGGGACAATGAGCAGTTCTTC
TRBJ2-5 NA TRBV5-6 13 NA CASSSLNGVEQYF TGTGCCAGCAGCTCTCTAAACGGGGTGGAGCAGTACTTC
TRBJ2-1 NA TRBV6-1 13 NA CASSEARAGEQFF TGTGCCAGCAGTGAAGCGCGGGCGGGAGAGCAGTTCTTC
TRBJ1-1 NA TRBV7-9 15 few CASNPFLHLNTEAFF TGTGCCAGCAACCCCTTTTTACACCTGAACACTGAAGCTTTCTTT
TRBJ2-7 NA TRBV6-5 12 NA CASSFQGGEQYF TGTGCCAGCAGTTTCCAGGGAGGCGAGCAGTACTTC
TRBJ2-3 TRBD2 TRBV30 15 NA CASQQAGVPTDTQYF TGTGCCTCCCAACAGGCGGGAGTTCCCACAGATACGCAGTATTTT
TRBJ2-1 NA TRBV7-9 16 few CASSHLGRAPYNEQFF TGTGCCAGCAGCCATCTCGGCAGGGCCCCCTACAATGAGCAGTTCTTC
TRBJ1-5 NA TRBV5-8 17 NA CASSRRDGGGSNQPQHF TGTGCCAGCAGCCGGCGGGACGGCGGAGGAAGCAATCAGCCCCAGCATTTT
TRBJ1-1 TRBD1 TRBV6-5 14 once CASSYLPPTGAAFF TGTGCCAGCAGTTACCTCCCACCGACAGGGGCGGCTTTCTTT
TRBJ1-4 TRBD1 TRBV6-5 14 NA CASKRTGSNEKLFF TGTGCCAGCAAAAGGACAGGTTCCAATGAAAAACTGTTTTTT
TRBJ1-5 NA TRBV5-6 16 few CASSLQEYALNQPQHF TGTGCCAGCAGCTTGCAGGAATATGCCCTAAATCAGCCCCAGCATTTT
TRBJ2-5 NA TRBV7-8 15 NA CASSWQALGQETQYF TGTGCCAGCAGCTGGCAGGCACTTGGACAAGAGACCCAGTACTTC
TRBJ1-6 NA TRBV5-1 13 NA CASRPGGESALHF TGCGCCAGCCGACCCGGAGGCGAATCGGCCCTCCACTTT
TRBJ1-5 NA TRBV11-2 16 NA CASSPNPSGDLGPQHF TGTGCCAGCAGCCCGAACCCTTCGGGGGACCTCGGGCCCCAGCATTTT
TRBJ2-1 NA TRBV4-1 14 once CASSQAGVFVEQFF TGCGCCAGCAGCCAAGCGGGGGTGTTCGTCGAGCAGTTCTTC
TRBJ2-5 NA TRBV2 15 NA CASSDKDIHQETQYF TGTGCCAGCAGTGACAAGGACATACACCAAGAGACCCAGTACTTC